The following is a T cell receptor beta chain sequence with its context. The protocol was immunoSEQ multiplex PCR, while the TCRdb copy is restricted to in-frame clones and leaves out a portion. The table lists fewer than 300,000 clones, approximately 88% of them singletons, with 1.2% in the top ten. The data were taken from a study of blood T cell repertoires in COVID-19. The sample consisted of PBMCs or T cells enriched from blood (not recorded which). The TCR was taken from a woman in her forties with acute COVID-19.

The chain's CDR3 is CASPFREGGDSSGANVLTF. The CDR3 DNA is TGTGCCAGCCCTTTTCGGGAAGGCGGGGACAGCTCTGGGGCCAACGTCCTGACTTTC. The chain links TRBV18 to TRBJ2-6; possibly TRBD1 for D (7 bases). Germline V gene data show CDR1 as KGHSH and CDR2 as LQKENI. The V and J ends lost 8 bases and 0 bases respectively, with 23 bases between them. The CDR3 is 19 amino acids.